The sample holds many counts of the clone carrying this TCR beta chain. This entry is derived from a study of T cells in Graves' hyperthyroidism and ophthalmopathy. Patients having uncontrolled infection, another autoimmune disease, pregnancy or lactation were not included. Fresh peripheral blood, about 9.6 ml, yielded the PBMCs. Amplification of TCR beta CDR3 regions was performed using RNA transcripts as template. During a first-round RT-PCR of the TCR CDR3, the HTBI primer set was used. TCRdb reprocessed the multiplex PCR reads with MiXCR, giving one entry per CDR3 protein. This sample has about half a million distinct CDR3 sequences, with 15% to 20% found just once. Per the germline V gene, CDR1 is MNHNS and CDR2 is SASEGT. Trimming stripped 5 bases from V and 1 base from J, with 11 bases between. This CDR3 has 14 amino acids.

The chain recombines TRBV6-1 with TRBJ1-1; D is uncertain. The specimen sequenced was blood. The clonotype was recovered from a woman aged 30 to 39 with Graves' ophthalmopathy. CDR3 nucleotide sequence: TGTGCCAGCAGTTTCGCGGCGAGGAACACTGAAGCTTTCTTT. This gives the protein CASSFAARNTEAFF.